A selection of T cell receptor beta chains follows, all from one sample in a study of blood T cell repertoires in COVID-19. The assay was immunoSEQ multiplex PCR, and TCRdb's table has in-frame clones only and misses some. Here the sample spans some 96,000 clones, roughly nine tenths being singletons. The sequencing input was peripheral blood. The receptors were gathered from a man aged 50 or older with acute or convalescent COVID-19. Both conserved end residues are trimmed from each CDR3. The listing skips clone size in some rows; elsewhere it reads once, few, many or a size class.

>NA|TRBV9|TRBJ2-1
ASSVGEGGLALYNEQF
>once|TRBV11-2|TRBJ1-1
ASSSGTGSNTEAF
>few|TRBV3-1/TRBV3-2|TRBJ1-6
ASSPQNSPLH
>NA|TRBV6-5|TRBJ1-5
ASSPDRVFSQPQH
>NA|TRBV29-1|TRBJ1-2
SVRTGSNGYT
>NA|TRBV6-5|TRBJ1-1
ASSYPRSTEAF
>NA|TRBV7-9|TRBJ2-5
ASSETANLQETQY
>NA|TRBV7-9|TRBJ2-3
ASSSFVAGGSDTQY
>NA|TRBV28|TRBJ1-5
ASSFPTQGRGQPQH
>NA|TRBV29-1|TRBJ1-1
SVRGTGRYTEAF
>NA|TRBV2|TRBJ2-6
ASRFVSGANVLT
>NA|TRBV4-1|TRBJ2-7
ASSQDPKAAEQY
>NA|TRBV18|TRBJ1-1
ASSASSIMNTEAF
>NA|TRBV12-3/TRBV12-4|TRBJ1-1
ASSLTSNTEAF
>NA|TRBV28|TRBJ2-5
ASIPPSGREGQETQY
>NA|TRBV5-1|TRBJ2-1
ASSDGRAHLNEQF
>NA|TRBV12-5|TRBJ2-1
ASGMEKPGLALSSYNEQF
>NA|TRBV5-1|TRBJ2-7
ASSPFSSGSAHEQY
>few|TRBV6-5|TRBJ2-2
ASSYNRNTGELF
>NA|TRBV21-1|TRBJ2-1
ASSKAIRGQGCDEQF
>NA|TRBV4-1|TRBJ2-2
ASSRGDSRTGELF
>NA|TRBV7-3|TRBJ2-2
ASSPDREKRGGELF
>NA|TRBV7-8|TRBJ2-5
ASSRDRYQETQY
>NA|TRBV5-1|TRBJ2-1
ASYRTSGSGLNEQF
>NA|TRBV5-6|TRBJ1-2
ASSAKPGQGRGYT
>NA|TRBV2|TRBJ2-7
ASSRGQPYEQY
>NA|TRBV9|TRBJ2-7
ASSPSGRGDEQY
>NA|TRBV24-1|TRBJ1-4
ATSDPSRGGKLF
>once|TRBV15|TRBJ2-3
ATSSRDRGLGLGDTQY
>NA|TRBV14|TRBJ2-3
ASSRRSLTDTQY
>NA|TRBV7-9|TRBJ2-1
ASSLRTSGDNEQF
>NA|TRBV15|TRBJ2-7
ATSRDRVSYEQY
>NA|TRBV11-3|TRBJ2-3
ASSLDAVLAGGTDTQY
>NA|TRBV6-4|TRBJ2-2
ASSVSGSPNTGELF
>NA|TRBV7-2|TRBJ2-1
ASSKSSGSSYNEQF
>NA|TRBV5-1|TRBJ1-1
ASSRGQRMNTEAF
>NA|TRBV3-1/TRBV3-2|TRBJ2-7
ASSSRQLQY
>NA|TRBV7-2|TRBJ2-5
ASSLLAGGGETQY
>NA|TRBV10-1|TRBJ2-2
ASTGGEWNTGELF
>NA|TRBV7-8|TRBJ2-7
ASSLVSRPGTGYEQY
>NA|TRBV5-1|TRBJ2-5
ASSGETLYQETQY
>once|TRBV6-1|TRBJ1-5
ASSAAHSSRYRQGTPH